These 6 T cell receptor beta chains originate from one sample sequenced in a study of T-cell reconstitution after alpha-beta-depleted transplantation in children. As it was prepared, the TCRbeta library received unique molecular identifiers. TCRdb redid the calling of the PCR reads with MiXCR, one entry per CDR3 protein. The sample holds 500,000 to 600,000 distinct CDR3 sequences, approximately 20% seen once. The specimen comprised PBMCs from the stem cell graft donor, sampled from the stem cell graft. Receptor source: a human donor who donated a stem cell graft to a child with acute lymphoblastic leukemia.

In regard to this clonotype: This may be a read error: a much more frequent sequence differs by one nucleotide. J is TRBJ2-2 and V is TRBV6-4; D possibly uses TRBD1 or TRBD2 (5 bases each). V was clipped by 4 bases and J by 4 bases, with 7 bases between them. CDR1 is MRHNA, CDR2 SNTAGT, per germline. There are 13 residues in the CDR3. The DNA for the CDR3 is TGTGCCAGCAGTGCAGGGAGCACCGGGGAGCTGTTTTTT. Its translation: CASSAGSTGELFF.

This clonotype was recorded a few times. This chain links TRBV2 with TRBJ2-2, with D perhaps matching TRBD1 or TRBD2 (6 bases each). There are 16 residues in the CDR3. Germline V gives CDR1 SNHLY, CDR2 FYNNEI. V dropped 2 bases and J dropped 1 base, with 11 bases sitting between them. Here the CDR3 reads CASSETGARNTGELFF. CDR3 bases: TGTGCCAGCAGTGAAACGGGGGCGCGGAACACCGGGGAGCTGTTTTTT.

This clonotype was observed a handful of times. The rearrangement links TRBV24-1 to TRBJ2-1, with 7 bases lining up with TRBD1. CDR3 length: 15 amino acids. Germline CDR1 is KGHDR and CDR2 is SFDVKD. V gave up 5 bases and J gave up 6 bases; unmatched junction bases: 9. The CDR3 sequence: CATSGLLGQTNEQFF. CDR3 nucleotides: TGTGCCACCAGTGGATTGCTGGGACAGACCAATGAGCAGTTCTTC.

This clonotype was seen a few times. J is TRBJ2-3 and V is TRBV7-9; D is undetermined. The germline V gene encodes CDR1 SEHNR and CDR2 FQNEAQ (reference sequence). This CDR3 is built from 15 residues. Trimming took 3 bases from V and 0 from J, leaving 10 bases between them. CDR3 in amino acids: CASSLGNPSTDTQYF. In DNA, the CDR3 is TGTGCCAGCAGCTTGGGGAACCCTAGCACAGATACGCAGTATTTT.

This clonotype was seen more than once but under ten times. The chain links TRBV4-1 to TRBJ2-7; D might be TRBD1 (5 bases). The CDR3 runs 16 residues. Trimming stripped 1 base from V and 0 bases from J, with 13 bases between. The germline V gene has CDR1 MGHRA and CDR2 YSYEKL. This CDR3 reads CASSQGGPPGSYEQYF. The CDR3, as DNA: TGCGCCAGCAGCCAAGGGGGCCCCCCCGGCTCCTACGAGCAGTACTTC.

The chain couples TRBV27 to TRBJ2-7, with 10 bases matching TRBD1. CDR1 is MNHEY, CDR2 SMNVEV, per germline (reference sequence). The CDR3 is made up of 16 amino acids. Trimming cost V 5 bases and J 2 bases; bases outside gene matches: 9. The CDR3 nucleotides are TGTGCCAGCAGTCCAATGGGGACAGGGGTGCCCTACGAGCAGTACTTC. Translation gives CASSPMGTGVPYEQYF.